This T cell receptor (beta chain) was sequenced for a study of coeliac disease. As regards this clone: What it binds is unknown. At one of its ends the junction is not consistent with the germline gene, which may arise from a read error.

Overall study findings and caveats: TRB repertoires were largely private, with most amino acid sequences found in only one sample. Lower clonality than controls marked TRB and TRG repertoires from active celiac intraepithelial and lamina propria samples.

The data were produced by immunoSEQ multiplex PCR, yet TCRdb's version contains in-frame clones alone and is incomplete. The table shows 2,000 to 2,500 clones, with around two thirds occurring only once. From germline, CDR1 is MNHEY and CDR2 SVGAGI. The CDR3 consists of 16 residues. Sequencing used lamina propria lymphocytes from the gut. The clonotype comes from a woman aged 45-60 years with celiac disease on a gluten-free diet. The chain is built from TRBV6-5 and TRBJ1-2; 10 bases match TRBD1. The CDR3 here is CAGSYLRQGAGYGYTF. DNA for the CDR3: TGTGCCGGCAGTTACCTGAGACAGGGGGCTGGGTATGGCTACACCTTC.